Here is one T cell receptor (beta chain) with its context. Antigen specificity is unknown. Making the TCR beta cDNA relied on 5'RACE template switching with UMIs. Following a re-call of the 5' RACE reads, TCRdb has one entry per CDR3 protein and lacks DNA. The sample has around 140,000 distinct CDR3 sequences; the top ten hold roughly 12%. The record originates from a study of T cells expressing NK-cell markers. CDR3 size: 13 residues. Broader study findings: NKG2C+ dominant clonotype frequencies in 6 or 7 donors were roughly 1.0-7.5% of CD8+ T cells. Unclear, still, was the HCMV specificity of the expanded NKG2C+ T cell clones. A handful of donors showed these clonotypes also leading the CD3+CD56-NKG2C+ fraction.

This TCR derives from a man between 18 and 29 years old in good health. Sequencing was performed on blood T cells: a sorted CD56 or NKG2C T cell subset, CD4+ or CD8+ T cells, or bulk PBMC T cells (not recorded which). The J gene is TRBJ2-3, the V gene TRBV12-3 or TRBV12-4. This CDR3 reads CASSPFDSDTQYF.